The 10 T cell receptor beta chains given below trace back to one sample, sequenced in a study of blood T cell repertoires in COVID-19. Some clones are missing from TCRdb's copy, which holds only in-frame ones; the method was immunoSEQ multiplex PCR. The sample lists 400,000 or so clones; less than 95% were seen once. The sequenced sample was PBMCs or T cells enriched from blood (not recorded which). The receptors stem from a man aged 18-30 years who had recovered from COVID-19.

The chain recombines TRBV3-1 (or the pseudogene TRBV3-2) with TRBJ2-7; the match to TRBD2 covers 11 bases. The CDR3 is 14 amino acids. V shed 3 bases, J shed 2 bases, and the junction held 0 bases outside the gene matches. Germline V lookup: CDR1 LGHDT, CDR2 YNNKEL (reference sequence). This CDR3 reads CASSQTSGAYEQYF. CDR3 DNA sequence: TGTGCCAGCAGCCAGACTAGCGGGGCCTACGAGCAGTACTTC.

The chain uses TRBV24-1 and TRBJ1-2; D might be TRBD1 (5 bases). CDR1 and CDR2 from the germline V gene are KGHDR and SFDVKD. V was shortened by 7 bases and J by 5 bases, with 19 bases between the two germline ends. The CDR3 runs 15 residues. The CDR3 reads CATRVPRGGWYGYTF. CDR3 nucleotide sequence: TGTGCCACCAGGGTACCGCGCGGGGGGTGGTATGGCTACACCTTC.

For the CDR3, the DNA is TGTGCCAGCAGCTTGGTTGGGACAGGGTATGGCTACACCTTC. It specifies CASSLVGTGYGYTF. The chain has TRBV5-4 and TRBJ1-2, with 9 positions matching TRBD1. CDR1 is SGHNT, CDR2 YYREEE, per germline (reference sequence). The CDR3 totals 14 residues. With V trimmed by 0 bases and J by 5 bases, 2 bases remained unmatched.

The V call is TRBV2, the J call TRBJ2-2; D is ambiguous. V was cut by 7 bases and J by 7 bases, with 10 bases left in between. CDR1 SNHLY and CDR2 FYNNEI come from the germline V gene. The CDR3 spans 12 residues. The DNA for the CDR3 is TGTGCCAGCAAACAGTATAACGGGGAGCTGTTTTTT. It specifies CASKQYNGELFF.

The gene calls are TRBV6-5 and TRBJ1-4, with D possibly TRBD1 on 6 matching bases. In germline, CDR1 is MNHEY, CDR2 SVGAGI. Between the trimmed V and J ends, which lost 10 bases and 7 bases, there was a span of 16 bases. This CDR3 has 13 amino acids. The CDR3 DNA sequence: TGTGCCACCGAAATATACAGGGCTGAAAAACTGTTTTTT. Encoded protein: CATEIYRAEKLFF.

This clone was seen just once. The chain employs TRBV5-4 and TRBJ2-3; 9 bases align to TRBD2. J lost 3 bases, V lost 0 bases, and 2 bases had no gene match. The CDR3 sequence is 15 residues long. Germline V gene lookup returns CDR1 SGHNT and CDR2 YYREEE (reference sequence). DNA of the CDR3: TGTGCCAGCAGCTTGGCTAGCGGGGTAACAGATACGCAGTATTTT. Translating it yields CASSLASGVTDTQYF.

This clone was counted ten times or more. This rearrangement joins TRBV27 to TRBJ1-2, with D perhaps TRBD1 (6 bases). The CDR3 has 14 residues. The V gene lost 2 bases and the J gene lost 5 bases, with 12 bases spanning the gap. Germline-derived CDR1 and CDR2 are MNHEY and SMNVEV (reference sequence). The CDR3 is CASSLTGGGYGYTF. The CDR3 nucleotides are TGTGCCAGCAGTTTAACGGGGGGCGGGTATGGCTACACCTTC.

The chain uses TRBV18 and TRBJ2-1; maybe TRBD2 (6 bases). Trimming stripped 1 base from V and 7 bases from J, with 11 bases between. The CDR3 is made up of 14 amino acids. Per germline, CDR1 KGHSH and CDR2 LQKENI. CDR3 protein: CASSPRDGGNEQFF. In DNA, the CDR3 is TGTGCCAGCTCACCACGCGACGGGGGAAATGAGCAGTTCTTC.

The chain employs TRBV27 and TRBJ2-3; 7 bases line up with TRBD1. Germline loops: CDR1 MNHEY, CDR2 SMNVEV (reference sequence). The CDR3 length is 15 residues. V dropped 6 bases and J dropped 8; count of bases not matched to a gene: 14. This CDR3 is CASSNRQGPKGTQYF. DNA of the CDR3: TGTGCCAGCAGCAATCGACAGGGCCCCAAAGGTACGCAGTATTTT.

V and J are TRBV7-9 and TRBJ1-1; D not resolved. The CDR3 is 12 amino acids. Germline assignment: CDR1 SEHNR and CDR2 FQNEAQ (reference sequence). The V end was cut by 5 bases, the J end by 6 bases, with 10 bases between. CDR3 DNA sequence: TGTGCCAGCAGCCCTCTAGCCGCTGAAGCTTTCTTT. It codes for CASSPLAAEAFF.